These 8 T cell receptor beta chains share one sample of origin, sequenced in a study of blood T cell repertoires in COVID-19. The data were produced by immunoSEQ multiplex PCR, yet TCRdb's version contains in-frame clones alone and is incomplete. The sample consists of about 190,000 clones, approximately 80% of them appearing once. Sequencing was done on a sample of peripheral blood. These receptors originate from a human donor in a cohort sampled during active COVID-19.

V and J are TRBV2 and TRBJ2-5; 8 nucleotides match TRBD1. This CDR3 contains 16 residues. V lost 5 bases, J lost 5 bases, and 13 bases stayed unmatched. Germline V gene data show CDR1 as SNHLY and CDR2 as FYNNEI. The chain's CDR3 is CASSLTQGAVGETQYF. DNA for the CDR3: TGTGCCAGCAGTCTCACCCAGGGGGCGGTCGGTGAGACCCAGTACTTC.

The chain links TRBV21-1 to TRBJ2-5; no DNA check was done on the table's D call, TRBD2. TRBV21-1 constitutes a pseudogene. The CDR3 runs 12 residues. CDR3 DNA sequence: TGTGCCAGCAGGACTATCGACGGAGTAAAGTACTTC. Translated: CASRTIDGVKYF.

The V gene is TRBV6-1, the J gene TRBJ1-2; 10 bases match TRBD1. The CDR3 consists of 15 residues. V shed 3 bases and J 2 bases; nucleotides not matched to a gene: 3. The germline V gene encodes CDR1 MNHNS and CDR2 SASEGT. The CDR3 coding sequence is TGTGCCAGCAGTGAGAAGGGACAGGGGAACTATGGCTACACCTTC. This codes for CASSEKGQGNYGYTF.

The genes are TRBV28 and TRBJ1-5, with 7 nucleotides matching TRBD1. After removal of 6 bases from V and 7 bases from J, the junction contained 6 bases not matched to a gene. The CDR3 has 13 amino acids. CDR1 is MDHEN and CDR2 is SYDVKM in the germline V gene. CDR3 loop: CASRGGGPQPQHF. The CDR3 region has the DNA TGTGCCAGCAGAGGAGGGGGCCCACAGCCCCAGCATTTT. Complete variable domain (other parts from reference TRBV28 and TRBJ1-5): DVKVTQSSRYLVKRTGEKVFLECVQDMDHENMFWYRQDPGLGLRLIYFSYDVKMKEKGDIPEGYSVSREKKERFSLILESASTNQTSMYLCASRGGGPQPQHFGDGTRLSIL.

J is TRBJ1-6 and V is TRBV5-1; 9 nucleotides agree with TRBD1. V shed 2 bases, J shed 10 bases, and the junction held 10 bases outside the gene matches. This CDR3 is built from 16 residues. Per germline, CDR1 SGHRS and CDR2 YFSETQ. The CDR3 region is CASSFGTGRDGSPLHF. CDR3 DNA: TGCGCCAGCAGCTTCGGGACAGGGAGAGATGGGTCACCCCTCCACTTT.

This clone is a singleton in its sample. The chain is built from TRBV29-1 and TRBJ2-1; TRBD2 aligns across 8 bases. Trimming at V came to 6 bases and at J to 2 bases, leaving 6 bases not matched to a gene. The CDR3 contains 14 residues. CDR1 is SQVTM, CDR2 ANQGSEA, per germline. Written as DNA, the CDR3 is TGCAGCGTAGCTCTAGCGGGCGCCTACAATGAGCAGTTCTTC. Its translation: CSVALAGAYNEQFF.

A single count supports this clone. This sequence joins TRBV4-2 and TRBJ2-7; 10 nucleotides match TRBD2. The germline V gene has CDR1 LGHNA and CDR2 YNFKEQ. The CDR3 has 17 amino acids. The V gene end was trimmed by 0 bases and the J gene end by 2 bases; junction bases not matched to a gene: 7. The CDR3 nucleotides read TGTGCCAGCAGCCAAGATCTCCCAGGGACTAGCGCCTACGAGCAGTACTTC. It encodes CASSQDLPGTSAYEQYF.

CDR3 sequence reads: CASSLGDMWNTGELFF. The DNA for the CDR3 is TGCGCCAGCAGCTTGGGAGACATGTGGAACACCGGGGAGCTGTTTTTT. The genes are TRBV5-1 and TRBJ2-2; D gene uncertain. The V end lost 0 bases, the J end lost 1 base, and 10 bases lay between the germline ends. The germline V gene encodes CDR1 SGHRS and CDR2 YFSETQ. This CDR3 has 16 amino acids.